Sequencing of this T cell receptor beta chain was carried out in a study of graft-versus-host responses after intestinal transplantation. Study background: Every recipient had anti-thymocyte globulin induction and 2 to 4 years of tacrolimus plus steroids. Study-level findings and limits: Graft-donor T cell macrochimerism in patients accompanied high graft-versus-host to host-versus-graft clonal ratios in allografts. Circulating GvH clones peaking coincided with falling HvG clones soon after transplant. Recipient marrow showed GvH clones, some seen first in ileum or blood.

This CDR3 has 16 residues. The V gene's germline CDR1 is SGHTA and CDR2 FQGTGA. The trim removed 1 base at V and 3 bases at J, leaving 7 bases unmatched. Some clones are missing from TCRdb's copy, which holds only in-frame ones; the method was immunoSEQ multiplex PCR. The top ten hold around 0.11% of the sample, which has roughly 92,000 clones, roughly 88% seen once. Note on this clone: The antigen is undetermined.

This rearrangement joins TRBV7-3 to TRBJ2-7, with 9 bases aligning to TRBD2. The source of this sequence is a human donor who received an intestinal transplant. The sequencing used unstimulated CD4+ T cells sorted from spleen or lymph node cells, collected before intestinal transplant. The CDR3 region has the DNA TGTGCCAGCAGCTTAATGTCTAGCGGGGCCCACTACGAGCAGTACTTC. Its translation: CASSLMSSGAHYEQYF.